This is a list of T cell receptor beta chains from one sample in a study of blood T cell repertoires in COVID-19. The table came from immunoSEQ multiplex PCR; TCRdb's copy has only in-frame clones and leaves some out. The profile shows some 110,000 clones, 80% to 85% of them singletons. What was sequenced was peripheral blood. These receptors were taken from a woman in her sixties or seventies with acute or convalescent COVID-19. The CDR3 runs from the conserved cysteine through the conserved F or W. The D gene is left open where the match is weak. Size is stated for part of the rows, as once, few or many counts, or as a class when the clone is expanded.

d_gene	v_gene	j_gene	abundance	CDR3aa	CDR3nt
-	TRBV6-5	TRBJ1-2	-	CASIFQGRNYGYTF	TGTGCCAGCATATTTCAGGGAAGAAACTATGGCTACACCTTC
-	TRBV6-5	TRBJ1-5	-	CASSKRHGNQPQHF	TGTGCCAGCAGTAAAAGACACGGCAATCAGCCCCAGCATTTT
TRBD2	TRBV5-1	TRBJ2-1	-	CASSLDVAGAYNEQFF	TGCGCCAGCAGCTTGGACGTTGCGGGAGCCTACAATGAGCAGTTCTTC
-	TRBV2	TRBJ1-3	few	CATRQDGNTIYF	TGTGCCACCAGACAGGACGGAAACACCATATATTTT
-	TRBV7-9	TRBJ1-3	-	CASSSSGRNTIYF	TGTGCCAGCAGCTCAAGCGGGCGAAACACCATATATTTT
-	TRBV23-1	TRBJ1-6	-	CASSQSFLRRLLSSYNSPLHF	TGCGCCAGCAGTCAATCGTTTTTGCGGCGGCTCCTGAGCTCCTATAATTCACCCCTCCACTTT
TRBD1	TRBV29-1	TRBJ2-7	-	CSVGTGGVMEQYF	TGCAGCGTGGGGACAGGGGGCGTGATGGAGCAGTACTTC
-	TRBV19	TRBJ2-7	-	CASSRDAVSYEQYF	TGTGCCAGTAGTCGAGACGCGGTTTCCTACGAGCAGTACTTC
-	TRBV19	TRBJ2-1	-	CASSIDPAGASEQFF	TGTGCCAGTAGTATAGATCCAGCGGGTGCCTCTGAGCAGTTCTTC
TRBD1	TRBV7-9	TRBJ1-2	-	CASSLATGGGYTF	TGTGCCAGCAGCTTAGCGACAGGGGGTGGCTACACCTTC
-	TRBV2	TRBJ1-1	-	CASRRGSSNTEAFF	TGTGCCAGCAGGAGGGGGTCGTCGAACACTGAAGCTTTCTTT
TRBD1	TRBV29-1	TRBJ1-2	-	CSVGDRGRRTNYGYTF	TGCAGCGTTGGGGACAGGGGGCGGAGAACTAACTATGGCTACACCTTC
TRBD1	TRBV27	TRBJ2-6	-	CASSPRLDRSSGANVLTF	TGTGCCAGCAGTCCCCGACTGGACAGGAGCTCTGGGGCCAACGTCCTGACTTTC
-	TRBV6-6	TRBJ2-5	-	CASSPLSLVTYQETQYF	TGTGCCAGCAGTCCTTTGTCCCTAGTAACGTACCAAGAGACCCAGTACTTC
-	TRBV4-2	TRBJ2-1	-	CASSQVASGVYNEQFF	TGTGCCAGCAGCCAAGTGGCCAGCGGAGTCTACAATGAGCAGTTCTTC
TRBD2	TRBV29-1	TRBJ2-7	-	CSVRAGPRYEQYF	TGCAGCGTACGAGCGGGACCCCGCTACGAGCAGTACTTC
-	TRBV6-5	TRBJ2-1	-	CASSPKTAGDEQFF	TGTGCCAGCAGCCCCAAGACGGCCGGAGATGAGCAGTTCTTC